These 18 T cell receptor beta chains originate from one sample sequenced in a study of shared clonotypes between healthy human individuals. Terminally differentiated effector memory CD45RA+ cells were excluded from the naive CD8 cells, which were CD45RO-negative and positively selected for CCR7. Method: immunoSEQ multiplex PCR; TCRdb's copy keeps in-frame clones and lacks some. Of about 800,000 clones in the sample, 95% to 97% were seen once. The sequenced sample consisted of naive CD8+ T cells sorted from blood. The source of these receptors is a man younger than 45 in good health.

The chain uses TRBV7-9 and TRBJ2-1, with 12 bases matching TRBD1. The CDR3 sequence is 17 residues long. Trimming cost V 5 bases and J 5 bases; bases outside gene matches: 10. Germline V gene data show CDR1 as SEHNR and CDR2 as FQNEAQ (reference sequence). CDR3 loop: CASSLGDRGRAHNEQFF. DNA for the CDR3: TGTGCCAGCAGCCTCGGGGACAGGGGGCGAGCCCACAATGAGCAGTTCTTC.

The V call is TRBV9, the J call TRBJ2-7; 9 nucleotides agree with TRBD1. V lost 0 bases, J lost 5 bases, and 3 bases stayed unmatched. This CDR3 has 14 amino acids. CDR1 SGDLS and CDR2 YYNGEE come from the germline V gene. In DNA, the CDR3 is TGTGCCAGCAGCGTAGGACAGGGGGTTGACGAGCAGTACTTC. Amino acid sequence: CASSVGQGVDEQYF. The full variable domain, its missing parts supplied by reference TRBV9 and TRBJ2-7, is DSGVTQTPKHLITATGQRVTLRCSPRSGDLSVYWYQQSLDQGLQFLIQYYNGEERAKGNILERFSAQQFPDLHSELNLSSLELGDSALYFCASSVGQGVDEQYFGPGTRLTVT.

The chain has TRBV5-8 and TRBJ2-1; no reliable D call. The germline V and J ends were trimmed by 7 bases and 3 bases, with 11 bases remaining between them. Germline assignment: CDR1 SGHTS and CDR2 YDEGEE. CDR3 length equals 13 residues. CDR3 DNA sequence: TGTGCCAGCGCCCTCTGGAACTACAATGAGCAGTTCTTC. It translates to CASALWNYNEQFF.

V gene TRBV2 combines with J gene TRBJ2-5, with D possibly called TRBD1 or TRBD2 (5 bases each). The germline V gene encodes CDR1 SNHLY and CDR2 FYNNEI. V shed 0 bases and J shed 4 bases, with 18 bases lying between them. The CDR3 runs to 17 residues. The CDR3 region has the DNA TGTGCCAGCAGTGAAGCGCATGTTGGGGGAATCAGAGAGACCCAGTACTTC. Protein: CASSEAHVGGIRETQYF.

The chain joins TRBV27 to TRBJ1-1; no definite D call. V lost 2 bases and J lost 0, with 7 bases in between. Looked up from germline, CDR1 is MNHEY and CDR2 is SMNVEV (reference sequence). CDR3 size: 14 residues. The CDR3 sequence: CASSLQSLNTEAFF. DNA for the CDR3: TGTGCCAGCAGTTTACAGAGTTTGAACACTGAAGCTTTCTTT.

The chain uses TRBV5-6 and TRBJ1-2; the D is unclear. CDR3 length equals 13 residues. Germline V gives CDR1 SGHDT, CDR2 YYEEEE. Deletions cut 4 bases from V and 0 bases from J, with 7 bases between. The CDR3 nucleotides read TGTGCCAGCAGCGGAAGGGCTAACTATGGCTACACCTTC. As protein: CASSGRANYGYTF.

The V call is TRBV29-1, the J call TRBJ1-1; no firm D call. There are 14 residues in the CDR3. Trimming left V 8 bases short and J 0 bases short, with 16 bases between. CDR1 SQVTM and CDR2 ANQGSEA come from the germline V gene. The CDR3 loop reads CSYDDRGMNTEAFF. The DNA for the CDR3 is TGCAGCTACGACGACCGAGGAATGAACACTGAAGCTTTCTTT. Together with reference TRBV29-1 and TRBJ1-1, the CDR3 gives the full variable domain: SAVISQKPSRDICQRGTSLTIQCQVDSQVTMMFWYRQQPGQSLTLIATANQGSEATYESGFVIDKFPISRPNLTFSTLTVSNMSPEDSSIYLCSYDDRGMNTEAFFGQGTRLTVV.

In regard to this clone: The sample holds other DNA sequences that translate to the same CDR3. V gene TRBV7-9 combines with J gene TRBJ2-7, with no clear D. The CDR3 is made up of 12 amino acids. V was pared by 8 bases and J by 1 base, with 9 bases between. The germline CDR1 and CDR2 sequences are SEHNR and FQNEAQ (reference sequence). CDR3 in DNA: TGTGCCAGCTCCAGCTCTTCCTACGAGCAGTACTTC. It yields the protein CASSSSSYEQYF.

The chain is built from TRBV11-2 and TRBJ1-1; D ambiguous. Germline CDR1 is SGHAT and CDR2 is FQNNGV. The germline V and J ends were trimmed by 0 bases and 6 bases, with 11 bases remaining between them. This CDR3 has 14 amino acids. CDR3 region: CASSLDPGFSEAFF. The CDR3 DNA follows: TGTGCCAGCAGCTTAGATCCGGGATTCTCTGAAGCTTTCTTT.

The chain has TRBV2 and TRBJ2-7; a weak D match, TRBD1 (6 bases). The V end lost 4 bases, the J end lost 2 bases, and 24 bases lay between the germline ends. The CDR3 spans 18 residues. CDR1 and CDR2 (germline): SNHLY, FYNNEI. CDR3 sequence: CASSGETEGGEGAYEQYF. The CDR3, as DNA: TGTGCCAGCAGTGGAGAGACGGAAGGGGGTGAGGGGGCCTACGAGCAGTACTTC.

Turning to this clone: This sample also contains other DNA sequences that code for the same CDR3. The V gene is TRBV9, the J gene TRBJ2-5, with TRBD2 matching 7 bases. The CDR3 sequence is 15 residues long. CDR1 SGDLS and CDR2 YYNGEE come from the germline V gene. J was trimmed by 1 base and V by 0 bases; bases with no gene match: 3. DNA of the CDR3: TGTGCCAGCAGCGTAGAAGGGAGGGGCCAAGAGACCCAGTACTTC. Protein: CASSVEGRGQETQYF.

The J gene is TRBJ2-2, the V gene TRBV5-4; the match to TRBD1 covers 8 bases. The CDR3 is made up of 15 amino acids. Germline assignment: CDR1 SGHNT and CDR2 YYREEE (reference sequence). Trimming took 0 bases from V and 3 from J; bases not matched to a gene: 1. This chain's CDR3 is CASSLAGQDTGELFF. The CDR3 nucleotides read TGTGCCAGCAGCTTGGCGGGACAGGACACCGGGGAGCTGTTTTTT.

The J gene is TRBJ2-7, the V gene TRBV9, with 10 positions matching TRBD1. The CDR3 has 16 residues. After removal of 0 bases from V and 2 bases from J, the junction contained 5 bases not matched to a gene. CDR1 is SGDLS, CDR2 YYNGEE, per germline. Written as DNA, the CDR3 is TGTGCCAGCAGCGTAGGAGGGACAGGGGACCCCTACGAGCAGTACTTC. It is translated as CASSVGGTGDPYEQYF. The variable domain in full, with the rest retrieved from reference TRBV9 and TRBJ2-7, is DSGVTQTPKHLITATGQRVTLRCSPRSGDLSVYWYQQSLDQGLQFLIQYYNGEERAKGNILERFSAQQFPDLHSELNLSSLELGDSALYFCASSVGGTGDPYEQYFGPGTRLTVT.

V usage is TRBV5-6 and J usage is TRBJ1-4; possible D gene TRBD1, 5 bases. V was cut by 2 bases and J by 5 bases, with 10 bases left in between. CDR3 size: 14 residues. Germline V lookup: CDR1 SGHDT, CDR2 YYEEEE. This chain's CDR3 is CASSFQGPNEKLFF. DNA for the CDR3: TGTGCCAGCAGCTTCCAGGGACCAAATGAAAAACTGTTTTTT.

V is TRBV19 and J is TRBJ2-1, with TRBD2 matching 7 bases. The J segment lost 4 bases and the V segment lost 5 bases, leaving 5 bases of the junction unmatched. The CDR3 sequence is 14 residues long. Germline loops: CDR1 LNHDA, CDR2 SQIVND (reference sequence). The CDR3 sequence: CASSGLAVYNEQFF. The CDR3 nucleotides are TGTGCCAGTAGTGGGCTAGCGGTTTACAATGAGCAGTTCTTC.

The DNA of the CDR3 is TGTGCCATCAGTGGAAGGGCGGGAGAAAAAAGGACCGGGGAGCTGTTTTTT. This translates into CAISGRAGEKRTGELFF. The chain carries TRBV10-3 and TRBJ2-2; 7 nucleotides align to TRBD2. V was clipped by 4 bases and J by 5 bases; unmatched bases: 13. CDR3 size: 17 residues. Germline V gene sequence: CDR1 ENHRY, CDR2 SYGVKD.

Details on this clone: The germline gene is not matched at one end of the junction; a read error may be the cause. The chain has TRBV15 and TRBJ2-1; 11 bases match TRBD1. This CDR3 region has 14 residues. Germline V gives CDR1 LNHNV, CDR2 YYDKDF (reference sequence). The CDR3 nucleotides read TGTGCCACGAGCACGGACAGGGGGCTAGATGAGCAGTTCTTC. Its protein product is CATSTDRGLDEQFF.

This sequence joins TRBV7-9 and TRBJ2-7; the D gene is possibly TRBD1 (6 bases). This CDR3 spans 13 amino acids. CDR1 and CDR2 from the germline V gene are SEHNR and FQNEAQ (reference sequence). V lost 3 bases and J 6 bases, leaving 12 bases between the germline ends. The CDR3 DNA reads TGTGCCAGCAGCTTCCTACAGGGTCCCGAGCAGTACTTC. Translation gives CASSFLQGPEQYF.